This T cell receptor beta chain comes out of a study of patients and donors after allogeneic stem cell transplantation (dated by TCRdb to about 2020). Only a few counts were recorded for this clonotype. Its antigen remains undetermined. No base quality values were provided; no much bigger clone lies one nucleotide off. The protocol used for the library was RT-PCR. Sequencing was carried out with a NextSeq 550. TCRdb reanalyzed the raw reads on its own, using fastp at Q25 for trimming and MiXCR for clone calling, and kept in-frame beta chains. Each CDR3 protein appears once, grouped with its most common genes and DNA. The sample contains more than 850,000 distinct CDR3 sequences, approximately 19% of them found a single time. Of the sample, roughly 6.4% is held by the ten largest clones. V loses 2 bases, J loses 2 bases, and the germline ends lie 11 bases apart. The germline V gene sets CDR1 to SGDLS and CDR2 to YYNGEE. There are 15 amino acids in the CDR3, from cysteine to phenylalanine inclusive. The kept DNA is CDR3 alone, 45 bases in frame from the first base.

Material: blood, either unsorted or a sorted T cell fraction (not recorded which). The sequence was collected from a human donor who was either an allogeneic HSCT recipient or a stem cell or donor lymphocyte infusion donor (not recorded which). It is not recorded whose cells these are; they may come from a transplant donor. The chain uses TRBV9 and TRBJ1-3; the D gene cannot be resolved reliably. The CDR3 loop reads CASSVGPDPGNTIYF. The DNA reads TGTGCCAGCAGCGTCGGACCTGATCCTGGAAACACCATATATTTT.